The clone carrying this T cell receptor (beta chain) was observed many times. The target antigen is unknown. The data stem from a study of T cells after yellow fever vaccination. Study observations and caveats: Clones from primary vaccination mostly reappeared after the booster (around 96% CD4, under 90% CD8).

Synthesis of TCR cDNA relied on 5'RACE template switching, which attached a universal primer site and UMIs. TCRdb used MiXCR to reprocess the 5' RACE reads, holding one entry per CDR3 protein. The data contain some 290,000 distinct CDR3 sequences, over 8.5% of them seen just once; the ten biggest clones take up 3% to 3.5%. The sequencing used CD4+ T cells sorted from PBMCs, collected 45 days after the yellow fever booster vaccination. This clonotype originated in a man in his late teens or twenties who received the YFV17D yellow fever vaccine.

This CDR3 reads CASSAGDTQYF. The DNA of the CDR3 is TGTGCCAGCAGCGCAGGGGATACGCAGTATTTT. The chain links TRBV12-3 or TRBV12-4 to TRBJ2-3, with D possibly matching TRBD1 (5 bases). Trimming shortened V by 6 bases and J by 6 bases, and 7 bases separated the two germline ends. The CDR3 is 11 amino acids.